The 29 T cell receptor beta chains in this list originate from one sample, sequenced in a study of blood T cell repertoires in COVID-19. The data were produced by immunoSEQ multiplex PCR, yet TCRdb's version contains in-frame clones alone and is incomplete. The sample shows 40,000 to 55,000 clones, more than 70% of them seen only once. The sample comprised peripheral blood. All receptors come from a man aged 50-60 years with active COVID-19.

The chain recombines TRBV2 with TRBJ1-2; D uncertain. Trimming removed 8 bases from V and 13 bases from J, with 17 bases in between. Germline V gene lookup returns CDR1 SNHLY and CDR2 FYNNEI. This CDR3 has 11 amino acids. The CDR3 is CASGTQASLTF. The CDR3 DNA follows: TGTGCCAGCGGTACGCAGGCTTCGCTCACCTTC.

The chain has TRBV24-1 and TRBJ2-2; 7 bases line up with TRBD1. Trimming cost V 4 bases and J 6 bases; bases outside gene matches: 7. CDR3 length equals 15 residues. Germline V gene data show CDR1 as KGHDR and CDR2 as SFDVKD. Written as DNA, the CDR3 is TGTGCCACCAGTGACCCGACAGGGATCGCCGGGGAGCTGTTTTTT. It specifies CATSDPTGIAGELFF.

The V gene is TRBV19, the J gene TRBJ1-1; 7 nucleotides line up with TRBD1. The germline V gene has CDR1 LNHDA and CDR2 SQIVND (reference sequence). V shed 3 bases and J 5 bases; nucleotides not matched to a gene: 6. The CDR3 length is 14 residues. CDR3 bases: TGTGCCAGTAGTATTTATGGCAGGGGGACTGAAGCTTTCTTT. Translation gives CASSIYGRGTEAFF.

The V call is TRBV5-6, the J call TRBJ2-7; D perhaps matches TRBD1 (6 bases). V was cut by 2 bases and J by 2 bases, with 14 bases left in between. The CDR3 is made up of 15 amino acids. CDR1 is SGHDT and CDR2 is YYEEEE in the germline V gene. This CDR3 is CASSFAGDPAYEQYF. The CDR3 DNA reads TGTGCCAGCAGCTTCGCAGGGGACCCAGCCTACGAGCAGTACTTC.

The V call is TRBV18, the J call TRBJ1-6; D not resolved. Germline CDR1 KGHSH, CDR2 LQKENI. Trimming stripped 6 bases from V and 9 bases from J, with 18 bases between. This CDR3 has 15 residues. CDR3 sequence: CASSPTVYSGSPLHF. The DNA of the CDR3 is TGTGCCAGCTCTCCTACCGTCTATTCCGGTTCACCCCTCCACTTT.

This chain uses TRBV6-6 with TRBJ2-7, with TRBD1 identical over 8 bases. Looked up from germline, CDR1 is MNHNY and CDR2 is SVGAGI (reference sequence). V shed 7 bases and J 3 bases; nucleotides not matched to a gene: 8. The CDR3 has 14 residues. This CDR3 is CASTQDRVFYEQYF. The CDR3 DNA is TGTGCCAGCACCCAGGACAGGGTCTTCTACGAGCAGTACTTC.

This clone has only a few counts. This chain uses TRBV19 with TRBJ1-5, with D hard to call. Trimming removed 2 bases from V and 9 bases from J, with 11 bases in between. CDR3 length equals 13 residues. Germline CDR1 reads LNHDA; CDR2 reads SQIVND (reference sequence). In nucleotides, the CDR3 is TGTGCCAGTAGTATAAACCCGGGAGGGCCCCAGCATTTT. Protein sequence: CASSINPGGPQHF. The variable domain in full, completed from reference TRBV19 and TRBJ1-5, reads DGGITQSPKYLFRKEGQNVTLSCEQNLNHDAMYWYRQDPGQGLRLIYYSQIVNDFQKGDIAEGYSVSREKKESFPLTVTSAQKNPTAFYLCASSINPGGPQHFGDGTRLSIL.

The chain links TRBV5-6 to TRBJ2-3; D gene ambiguous. Germline V CDR1 and CDR2: SGHDT, YYEEEE. CDR3 length equals 14 residues. Trimming took 4 bases from V and 5 from J, leaving 14 bases between them. The DNA of the CDR3 is TGTGCCAGCAGCCCTCCAGCCAGGCGAGATACGCAGTATTTT. Amino acids: CASSPPARRDTQYF.

This clone was counted only a few times. This chain joins TRBV5-1 and TRBJ2-7, with a tentative D call TRBD2 (5 bases). V lost 0 bases and J lost 3, with 13 bases in between. CDR1 is SGHRS and CDR2 is YFSETQ in the germline V gene. This CDR3 is built from 15 residues. The CDR3 protein is CASSLAGEGNYEQYF. Here the CDR3 DNA reads TGCGCCAGCAGCTTGGCCGGGGAAGGGAACTACGAGCAGTACTTC.

The chain is built from TRBV19 and TRBJ2-7; the D gene is possibly TRBD2 (6 bases). The CDR3 is 14 amino acids. Trimming took off 3 bases at V and 2 bases at J, with 11 bases between the two ends. Germline V gene sequence: CDR1 LNHDA, CDR2 SQIVND (reference sequence). This chain's CDR3 is CASSMGSGPYEQYF. The CDR3 bases are TGTGCCAGTAGTATGGGTAGCGGCCCCTACGAGCAGTACTTC.

The J gene is TRBJ2-2, the V gene TRBV9, with D uncertain. V lost 4 bases, J lost 2 bases, and 9 bases lay in between. There are 14 residues in the CDR3. Germline lookup yields CDR1 SGDLS and CDR2 YYNGEE. As DNA, the CDR3 is TGTGCCAGCAGCCTCGCTATAAACACCGGGGAGCTGTTTTTT. This encodes CASSLAINTGELFF.

V usage is TRBV7-3 and J usage is TRBJ2-2; D is uncertain. Germline V gene data show CDR1 as SGHTA and CDR2 as FQGTGA. V lost 6 bases and J 4 bases, leaving 12 bases between the germline ends. This CDR3 comprises 14 residues. The CDR3 reads CASSPMELTGELFF. DNA of the CDR3: TGTGCCAGCAGTCCTATGGAGCTCACCGGGGAGCTGTTTTTT.

The genes are TRBV9 and TRBJ1-5; 7 bases map to TRBD1. V was pared by 3 bases and J by 2 bases, with 2 bases of the junction left unmatched. This CDR3 spans 14 amino acids. Germline loops: CDR1 SGDLS, CDR2 YYNGEE. The CDR3 spells CASSDGTGNQPQHF. The DNA of the CDR3 is TGTGCCAGCAGCGACGGGACAGGCAATCAGCCCCAGCATTTT.

The V and J genes are TRBV7-9 and TRBJ2-1, with 9 bases identical to TRBD2. CDR3 length: 15 amino acids. The J segment lost 2 bases and the V segment lost 4 bases, leaving 3 bases of the junction unmatched. Germline-derived CDR1 and CDR2 are SEHNR and FQNEAQ (reference sequence). The CDR3: CASSSASGTYNEQFF. The CDR3 region has the DNA TGTGCCAGCAGCTCGGCTAGCGGGACCTACAATGAGCAGTTCTTC.

CDR3 residues: CASSEFCGLAGPGRKQETQYF. CDR3 coding DNA: TGCGCCAGCAGTGAATTTTGTGGACTAGCGGGGCCGGGCCGGAAGCAAGAGACCCAGTACTTC. The chain uses TRBV10-1 and TRBJ2-5, with 12 bases aligning to TRBD2. Germline loops: CDR1 WNHNN, CDR2 SYGVQD (reference sequence). The CDR3 runs to 21 residues. V shed 3 bases, J shed 2 bases, and the junction held 19 bases outside the gene matches.

J is TRBJ2-1 and V is TRBV11-3; 8 bases agree with TRBD1. J lost 5 bases, V lost 5 bases, and 8 bases had no gene match. The CDR3 loop spans 15 amino acids. The germline V gene has CDR1 SGHNT and CDR2 YENEEA. The CDR3 DNA follows: TGTGCCAGCAGCCCCGGGACAGGCTTGGACAATGAGCAGTTCTTC. Protein product: CASSPGTGLDNEQFF.

This clone appeared a single time. This CDR3 reads CASSPKLPGQETQYF. Here the CDR3 DNA reads TGTGCCAGCAGCCCCAAACTCCCGGGGCAAGAGACCCAGTACTTC. The chain joins TRBV7-9 to TRBJ2-5, with a weak D call TRBD2 (5 bases). The CDR3 has 15 residues. V lost 5 bases and J lost 2, with 15 bases in between. The germline CDR1 and CDR2 sequences are SEHNR and FQNEAQ (reference sequence).

The chain uses TRBV11-3 and TRBJ2-1; D possibly corresponds to TRBD2 (6 bases). The germline V gene encodes CDR1 SGHNT and CDR2 YENEEA. CDR3 length equals 14 residues. Trimming pared 5 bases from V and 2 bases from J, leaving 10 bases between. The CDR3 nucleotides read TGTGCCAGCAGCCATGGGGGGACCTACAATGAGCAGTTCTTC. Translation gives CASSHGGTYNEQFF.

The DNA for the CDR3 is TGTGCCAGCACCTTACAGGGTACCAATCAGCCCCAGCATTTT. It is translated as CASTLQGTNQPQHF. This chain joins TRBV2 and TRBJ1-5, with a tentative D call TRBD1 (6 bases). V lost 7 bases and J 3 bases, leaving 13 bases between the germline ends. Germline CDR1 SNHLY, CDR2 FYNNEI. The CDR3 loop spans 14 amino acids.

The genes are TRBV6-5 and TRBJ1-1; D is undetermined. This CDR3 is built from 14 residues. V was trimmed by 10 bases and J by 4 bases, leaving 19 bases between them. The V gene's germline CDR1 is MNHEY and CDR2 SVGAGI. CDR3 DNA: TGTGCCACCTCCTGGACTCTGGGAGGCACTGAAGCTTTCTTT. It codes for CATSWTLGGTEAFF.

Only a few counts were recorded for this clone. The J gene is TRBJ2-7, the V gene TRBV11-2, with TRBD1 as a possible D gene (5 bases). The germline V gene has CDR1 SGHAT and CDR2 FQNNGV. This CDR3 region has 14 residues. V lost 1 base, J lost 2 bases, and 9 bases lay in between. In nucleotides, the CDR3 is TGTGCCAGCAGCTTAGGGGTCAGGGCCTACGAGCAGTACTTC. It codes for CASSLGVRAYEQYF.

DNA for the CDR3: TGCGCCAGCAGCGGGGGCGGAGACAGGGTCTACAATGAGCAGTTCTTC. This encodes CASSGGGDRVYNEQFF. The rearrangement joins TRBV5-1 to TRBJ2-1; 7 nucleotides line up with TRBD1. The CDR3 has 16 residues. J gave up 3 bases and V 4 bases, and 10 bases lay outside the gene matches. Looked up from germline, CDR1 is SGHRS and CDR2 is YFSETQ.

The chain links TRBV10-3 to TRBJ1-6, with D possibly being TRBD1 (6 bases). Germline V lookup: CDR1 ENHRY, CDR2 SYGVKD. Deletions cut 4 bases from V and 7 bases from J, with 17 bases between. The CDR3 is made up of 16 amino acids. CDR3 region: CAISVRPGAENSPLHF. CDR3 nucleotides: TGTGCCATCAGTGTGAGGCCAGGGGCGGAGAATTCACCCCTCCACTTT.

V usage is TRBV30 and J usage is TRBJ2-1, with 11 bases identical to TRBD2. Germline CDR1 and CDR2: GTSNPN and SVGIG (reference sequence). V was pared by 5 bases and J by 5 bases, with 8 bases of the junction left unmatched. The CDR3 covers 15 residues. CDR3 loop: CAWGAGGLADNEQFF. In DNA, the CDR3 is TGTGCCTGGGGGGCGGGGGGACTAGCGGACAATGAGCAGTTCTTC.

The rearrangement uses TRBV7-2 and TRBJ1-2; D ambiguous. CDR3 length: 14 residues. Deletions cut 1 base from V and 4 bases from J, with 10 bases between. The V gene's germline CDR1 is SGHTA and CDR2 FQGNSA. CDR3 protein: CASSLGRAAYGYTF. CDR3 in DNA: TGTGCCAGCAGCTTAGGGAGGGCCGCCTATGGCTACACCTTC.

V usage is TRBV20-1 and J usage is TRBJ2-3, with D perhaps TRBD2 (5 bases). Deletions cut 3 bases from V and 1 base from J, with 11 bases between. The CDR3 runs to 14 residues. The germline gives CDR1 DFQATT, CDR2 SNEGSKA (reference sequence). The chain's CDR3 is CSASRLHGTDTQYF. For the CDR3, the DNA is TGCAGTGCTAGTAGACTACACGGCACAGATACGCAGTATTTT.

This clone was picked up one time. The chain combines TRBV11-2 with TRBJ1-2; 8 bases agree with TRBD1. CDR1 is SGHAT, CDR2 FQNNGV, per germline. Unmatched junction bases numbered 8, after V lost 4 bases and J lost 4 bases. The CDR3 runs to 15 residues. CDR3 sequence reads: CASSWADRAGYGYTF. CDR3 nucleotides: TGTGCCAGCAGCTGGGCGGACAGGGCGGGCTATGGCTACACCTTC.

The DNA of the CDR3 is TGTGCCAGCAGTGAGGGACAGGTGGGAGAGACCCAGTACTTC. This translates into CASSEGQVGETQYF. The J gene is TRBJ2-5, the V gene TRBV7-2, with 8 bases aligning to TRBD1. Germline lookup yields CDR1 SGHTA and CDR2 FQGNSA. This CDR3 has 14 amino acids. V trimming: 6 bases; J trimming: 4 bases; junction bases outside the gene matches: 7.

The CDR3, as DNA: TGTGCCAGCAGCCAAGAAGACCGGAGAGAGACCCAGTACTTC. Translating gives CASSQEDRRETQYF. V usage is TRBV3-1 (or the pseudogene TRBV3-2) and J usage is TRBJ2-5; D gene unclear. The CDR3 runs to 14 residues. Germline V gene data show CDR1 as LGHDT and CDR2 as YNNKEL (reference sequence). V dropped 0 bases and J dropped 4 bases, with 9 bases sitting between them.